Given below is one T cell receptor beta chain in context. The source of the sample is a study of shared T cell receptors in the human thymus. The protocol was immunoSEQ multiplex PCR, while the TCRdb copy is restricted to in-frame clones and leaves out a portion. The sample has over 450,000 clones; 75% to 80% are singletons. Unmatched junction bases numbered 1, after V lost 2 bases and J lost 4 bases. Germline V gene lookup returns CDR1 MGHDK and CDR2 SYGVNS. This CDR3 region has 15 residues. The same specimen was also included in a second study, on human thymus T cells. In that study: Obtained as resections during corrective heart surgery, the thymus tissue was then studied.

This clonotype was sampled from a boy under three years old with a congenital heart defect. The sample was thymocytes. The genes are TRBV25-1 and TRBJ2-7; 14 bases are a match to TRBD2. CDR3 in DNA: TGTGCCAGCAGTGAAGGGACTAGCGGGAGTTACGAGCAGTACTTC. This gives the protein CASSEGTSGSYEQYF.